Sequencing of this T cell receptor beta chain was carried out in a study of OX40 agonist ivuxolimab in advanced cancers. At the level of the study: Three individuals attained partial responses, comprising one hepatocellular carcinoma case and two cutaneous melanoma cases. Overall study results and limits: The study found that CD8+ T cells averaged more expanded clones than CD4+.

CDR1 SEHNR and CDR2 FQNEAQ come from the germline V gene (reference sequence). Unmatched junction bases numbered 5, after V lost 1 base and J lost 6 bases. This CDR3 region has 15 residues. A note on this clone: No antigen is known for it.

Clones were sequenced by immunoSEQ multiplex PCR, and TCRdb holds only the in-frame ones, with some missing. The sample carries 7,500 to 8,500 clones, about 88% recorded once. The receptor comes from an adult with an advanced solid tumor such as melanoma, head and neck, liver or kidney cancer. Material: CD4+ or CD8+ T cells sorted from blood, obtained in a trial of the OX40 agonist ivuxolimab. This chain joins TRBV7-9 and TRBJ2-5, with 10 bases matching TRBD1. CDR3 bases: TGTGCCAGCAGCTTAGTAGGACAGGGGGTACAGACCCAGTACTTC. Protein: CASSLVGQGVQTQYF. The whole variable domain, remainder taken from reference TRBV7-9 and TRBJ2-5, is DTGVSQNPRHKITKRGQNVTFRCDPISEHNRLYWYRQTLGQGPEFLTYFQNEAQLEKSRLLSDRFSAERPKGSFSTLEIQRTEQGDSAMYLCASSLVGQGVQTQYFGPGTRLLVL.